The entry that follows covers one T cell receptor beta chain sequence. Germline loops: CDR1 MNHEY, CDR2 SVGAGI. Deletions cut 2 bases from V and 6 bases from J, with 10 bases between. The CDR3 has 13 residues. Seattle-derived patients entered the study during active infection and were followed longitudinally. The sample belongs to a study of blood T cell repertoires in COVID-19. As for the study in general: Some COVID-19 samples were acute and others convalescent; all came from the United States, Italy and Spain. Sample material is recorded as cDNA or gDNA derived from T cells, B-cell-depleted T cells, or PBMCs.

Source study methods: Reference gene primer amplification gave nucleated cell count estimates. Sequencing was performed with immunoSEQ multiplex PCR; in TCRdb, only in-frame clones are kept and a portion is missing. Clone size and V and J calls were adopted from that table, with D and trimming inferred from the DNA. The data show 250,000 to 300,000 clones, 90% seen once. The genes are TRBV6-5 and TRBJ1-1, with D maybe TRBD1 (6 bases). This TCR was recovered from a woman aged 55-69 years with COVID-19, enrolled during active disease. The sequenced sample consisted of peripheral blood. The CDR3 loop is CASSYRQGPEAFF. CDR3 coding DNA: TGTGCCAGCAGTTACAGGCAGGGGCCTGAAGCTTTCTTT.